Below are 19 T cell receptor beta chains sequenced from a single sample in a study of cytomegalovirus exposure and HLA in healthy donors. The PCR ran on 60 Vbeta and 13 Jbeta primers. The method was immunoSEQ multiplex PCR; TCRdb's version includes in-frame clones alone and lacks a portion of them. The table shows 140,000 to 150,000 clones, with 75% to 85% occurring only once. Sequencing used PBMCs. The receptor set was obtained from a woman aged 18-30 years in good health and CMV-seropositive.

This chain links TRBV2 with TRBJ2-1, with a tentative D call TRBD1 (5 bases). CDR3 length equals 10 residues. With 7 bases removed from V and 7 bases from J, the gap between germline ends came to 5 bases. Germline loops: CDR1 SNHLY, CDR2 FYNNEI. CDR3 nucleotides: TGTGCCAGCAAGGGGAATGAGCAGTTCTTC. Protein: CASKGNEQFF.

The chain combines TRBV11-1 with TRBJ2-1; 11 positions agree with TRBD2. Unmatched junction bases numbered 6, after V lost 6 bases and J lost 8 bases. Germline CDR1 SGHAT, CDR2 FQDESV (reference sequence). The length of the CDR3 is 14 residues. As DNA, the CDR3 is TGTGCCAGCAGACTTAGCGGGGGGGCGGATGAGCAGTTCTTC. Its protein is CASRLSGGADEQFF.

The chain has TRBV9 and TRBJ1-6, with 8 bases aligning to TRBD1. V gave up 5 bases and J gave up 7 bases; unmatched junction bases: 8. This CDR3 is 15 amino acids long. Germline CDR1 is SGDLS and CDR2 is YYNGEE. CDR3: CASSITTGDNSPLHF. The CDR3 nucleotides read TGTGCCAGCAGTATCACGACAGGGGACAATTCACCCCTCCACTTT.

DNA for the CDR3: TGTGCCAGCATAAGGAGTGTGAATGAAAAACTGTTTTTT. Its translation is CASIRSVNEKLFF. The rearrangement joins TRBV28 to TRBJ1-4; D is uncertain. CDR1 and CDR2 from the germline V gene are MDHEN and SYDVKM. V lost 7 bases and J 5 bases, leaving 11 bases between the germline ends. CDR3 length equals 13 residues.

In this sample, this clone turned up a few times. V usage is TRBV28 and J usage is TRBJ2-6, with D perhaps matching TRBD1 (5 bases). The germline CDR1 and CDR2 sequences are MDHEN and SYDVKM. The CDR3 extends over 20 amino acids. Trimming removed 5 bases at V and 2 bases at J, with 25 bases between. The chain's CDR3 is CASSKSPMTVASPGANVLTF. The DNA for the CDR3 is TGTGCCAGCAGTAAATCTCCTATGACAGTCGCCTCCCCTGGGGCCAACGTCCTGACTTTC.

V and J are TRBV27 and TRBJ2-5, with D maybe TRBD2 (6 bases). Germline V gene sequence: CDR1 MNHEY, CDR2 SMNVEV (reference sequence). V was shortened by 8 bases and J by 1 base, with 8 bases between the two germline ends. The length of the CDR3 is 12 residues. DNA of the CDR3: TGTGCCAGCGGGGGGTTCCAAGAGACCCAGTACTTC. It codes for CASGGFQETQYF.

The chain employs TRBV9 and TRBJ2-5; D unresolved. V was trimmed by 4 bases and J by 5 bases, leaving 15 bases between them. Germline V gene sequence: CDR1 SGDLS, CDR2 YYNGEE. The CDR3 has 14 residues. For the CDR3, the DNA is TGTGCCAGCAGCTCCCGTTGGTTCGCGGAGACCCAGTACTTC. Translated: CASSSRWFAETQYF.

This chain links TRBV5-1 with TRBJ1-1; TRBD1 matches at 10 bases. Trimming cost V 6 bases and J 4 bases; bases outside gene matches: 6. The germline CDR1 and CDR2 sequences are SGHRS and YFSETQ. The CDR3 is 14 residues long. The CDR3 DNA reads as TGCGCCAGCAATGATCGACAGGGGGCCACTGAAGCTTTCTTT. Protein sequence: CASNDRQGATEAFF.

V gene TRBV5-1 combines with J gene TRBJ2-6; possible D gene TRBD1, 5 bases. In germline, CDR1 is SGHRS, CDR2 YFSETQ. This CDR3 has 16 amino acids. Trimming took off 0 bases at V and 1 base at J, with 8 bases between the two ends. The DNA of the CDR3 is TGCGCCAGCAGCTTGGACAGGTTATCTGGGGCCAACGTCCTGACTTTC. The encoded protein is CASSLDRLSGANVLTF.

The chain uses TRBV19 and TRBJ2-5; 9 bases are shared with TRBD1. The V gene end was trimmed by 5 bases and the J gene end by 1 base; junction bases not matched to a gene: 11. Germline assignment: CDR1 LNHDA and CDR2 SQIVND (reference sequence). The CDR3 is 17 amino acids. The CDR3 loop is CASSFRQGVFGQETQYF. The CDR3 nucleotides are TGTGCCAGTAGTTTCAGACAGGGGGTCTTCGGCCAAGAGACCCAGTACTTC.

The V call is TRBV30, the J call TRBJ1-2; weak D call: TRBD1 (6 bases). The CDR3 is made up of 14 amino acids. The germline V gene has CDR1 GTSNPN and CDR2 SVGIG (reference sequence). The ends were cut back, 3 bases at V and 2 bases at J, with 13 bases in the middle. CDR3 loop: CAWRTWDTNYGYTF. The CDR3 DNA reads TGTGCCTGGAGAACCTGGGACACCAACTATGGCTACACCTTC.

Of note for this clone: One end of the junction varies from germline; a read error may be responsible. The chain joins TRBV6-4 to TRBJ2-3; 11 nucleotides line up with TRBD1. The germline CDR1 and CDR2 sequences are MRHNA and SNTAGT. The CDR3 is 16 residues long. The CDR3 region has the DNA TGTGCCAGCAGTTACTCGCCGGGACAGGGGGAAGATACGCAGTATTTT. Amino acids: CASSYSPGQGEDTQYF.

This clone came up once. This chain joins TRBV30 and TRBJ1-1; a weak D match, TRBD1 (6 bases). Germline V CDR1 and CDR2: GTSNPN, SVGIG (reference sequence). Between the trimmed V and J ends, which lost 2 bases and 8 bases, there was a span of 12 bases. This CDR3 is built from 12 residues. CDR3 region: CAWSRGWREAFF. CDR3 bases: TGTGCCTGGAGTAGGGGGTGGAGAGAAGCTTTCTTT.

This chain connects TRBV18 to TRBJ2-7; D call uncertain. The CDR3 is 14 amino acids. Trimming removed 3 bases from V and 5 bases from J, with 14 bases in between. The germline V gene has CDR1 KGHSH and CDR2 LQKENI. CDR3 amino acids: CASSPTQTYHEQYF. The CDR3 region has the DNA TGTGCCAGCTCACCGACACAGACCTACCACGAGCAGTACTTC.

As for this clone: One end of the junction fails to match germline, which may point to a read error. The chain joins TRBV6-5 to TRBJ2-3; TRBD2 agrees at 9 bases. There are 15 residues in the CDR3. Germline V gene lookup returns CDR1 MNHEY and CDR2 SVGAGI. CDR3 sequence: CASSDSSGGTDTQYF. The CDR3 nucleotides are TGTGCCAGCAGTGACTCTAGCGGGGGCACAGATACGCAGTATTTT.

In its sample, this clone was seen a few times. The chain carries TRBV28 and TRBJ1-4, with D uncertain. The CDR3 is 15 residues long. CDR1 and CDR2 from the germline V gene are MDHEN and SYDVKM. Deletions cut 7 bases from V and 3 bases from J, with 15 bases between. The CDR3 loop is CASKPAGVANEKLFF. Here the CDR3 DNA reads TGTGCCAGCAAACCAGCGGGAGTAGCTAATGAAAAACTGTTTTTT.

In the case of this clone: Other DNA sequences from this sample encode an identical CDR3 as well. This rearrangement joins TRBV14 to TRBJ1-3; unclear D gene. This CDR3 has 13 residues. Looked up from germline, CDR1 is SGHDN and CDR2 is FVKESK. Trimming removed 4 bases at V and 5 bases at J, with 9 bases between. This chain's CDR3 is CASSPGQRNTIYF. For the CDR3, the DNA is TGTGCCAGCAGCCCGGGTCAGAGAAACACCATATATTTT.

A remark on this clone: Its ends do not fully match the called genes, so a read error is possible. This chain links TRBV5-4 with TRBJ2-1; 8 nucleotides match TRBD2. The CDR3 loop spans 16 amino acids. In germline, CDR1 is SGHNT, CDR2 YYREEE (reference sequence). CDR3 sequence reads: CASSLRTSPQNKEQFF. CDR3 coding DNA: TGTGCCAGCAGCTTGCGGACTAGCCCCCAGAACAAGGAGCAGTTCTTC.

V and J are TRBV7-2 and TRBJ2-4; a weak D match, TRBD1 (6 bases). Germline CDR1 reads SGHTA; CDR2 reads FQGNSA. The CDR3 runs to 14 residues. Trimming cost V 1 base and J 3 bases, with 7 bases left between them. DNA for the CDR3: TGTGCCAGCAGCTTAGGAGGGGGCAAAAACATTCAGTACTTC. Translated, it gives CASSLGGGKNIQYF.